The T cell receptor beta chain described here comes from a study of cytomegalovirus exposure and HLA in healthy donors (TCRdb year 2017). General notes on the study: According to an earlier analysis of 550 to 750 of the donors, about 170 million T cells yielded roughly 100 million unique TCR beta sequences and about 300 Gb of sequence data. An earlier analysis of approximately 640 of the donors applied high-throughput TCR beta sequencing to assess whether each TCR beta V gene segment acted as functional or pseudogenic. HLA typing covered class I and class II loci at four-digit resolution. Typing coverage differed by locus: A, B, C, DRB1 and DQB1 were typed in roughly 620-640 donors, DQA1 in roughly 510, DPA1 in 600 to 610, and DPB1 in just under 490. A later genetic analysis took genome-wide SNP genotypes for about 65% of the 666 donors and used that subset as a discovery cohort. In a later analysis, previously published TCR beta repertoires from hundreds of donors were re-analyzed and high-resolution HLA genotyping was added so that TCR occurrence patterns could be studied. Using immunosequencing, the study profiled T cell repertoires from about 650 subjects and related those repertoires to cytomegalovirus serostatus. The study aimed to test whether cataloging public T cell receptors could reveal signatures of past pathogen exposure. Roughly 290 gigabases of sequencing data and approximately 92 million unique TCR sequences made up an early release that covered over 550 HLA-typed donors. To predict cytomegalovirus infection status, the study brought together high-throughput TCR immunosequencing, statistical association of individual TCRs with disease status, and machine learning. A separate validation cohort of approximately 130 different subjects was used in addition to the 666-subject first cohort. Among roughly 400 genotyped donors of the cohort, an average of about 240,000 unique TCR beta nucleotide sequences were sequenced per donor, roughly 20% of them non-productive. Among the roughly 410 genotyped donors, about 85% belonged to the genetic ancestry cluster associated with self-reported Caucasian donors. In the later analysis, no new phenotypic data were used to find candidate immune exposures; instead, reliance was placed on TCR beta sequences and their occurrence across donors. Four or five DR-DQ haplotypes were handled as single units for association and clustering because linkage in the cohort was strong. Donor age, sex, ethnicity and CMV serostatus were compiled alongside the repertoire data. Every repertoire in the discovery cohort had been generated on one and the same sequencing platform.

What the research found in general, with its limitations: Linkage disequilibrium might explain the correlated functional status among segregating V segments, but an unknown experimental factor could not be ruled out. Broadly in line with IMGT annotations, most TCR beta V segments showed up in productive rearrangements about 87% or about 30% of the time in an earlier analysis of around 600 of the donors. The earlier analysis of around 600 of the donors excluded approximately 15 rarely observed V segments, including chromosome 9 orphons, because counts were too low. According to a later analysis, TCR association rates differed among HLA loci, with DRB1 alleles showing the most associated TCRs and HLA-C alleles showing the fewest. According to a later analysis, most CMV-associated TCR beta chains appeared to be HLA-restricted, and the HLA associations seemed to be driven largely by CMV exposure. Because some donors lacked HLA typing at each locus, the association tests relied only on the typed subset. The 87-base-pair reads could not distinguish some IMGT-functional V segments, including TRBV6-2 and TRBV6-3, so those segments were excluded. A later genetic analysis reported fewer N-insertions in productive TCRs among donors in an Asian-associated ancestry cluster than the roughly 700-donor mean. The study listed approximately 150 TCR beta chains as associated with cytomegalovirus. When HLA alleles, especially DR and DQ, strongly co-occurred, attributing TCR associations to individual alleles was difficult. A few of the identified cytomegalovirus-associated TCR beta chains were confirmed in vitro to be specific for cytomegalovirus antigens. V-gene and J-gene trimming of TCR beta chains was associated with a missense DCLRE1C variant in a later genetic analysis, and the association was replicated in an independent cohort. Presence/absence analyses assumed roughly uniform sequencing depth across donors, an assumption that may not hold. The classifier was reported to diagnose cytomegalovirus status with high specificity and sensitivity in both the original cohort and the validation cohort. In this cohort, only TCR beta chains were sequenced, and detectable features were limited by the absence of alpha or paired-chain data. For the cohort, immune exposure information was limited to CMV serostatus. A later analysis reported that several top co-occurrence clusters appeared linked to parvovirus B19, influenza, CMV and Epstein-Barr virus. In a later analysis, HLA-associated TCR beta chains were found to be more clonally expanded and to have lower generation probabilities than equally common non-associated chains. The sequencing pipeline was judged likely to have produced a cluster of highly shared sequence variants as a technical artifact. It was suggested by the authors that the approach could potentially be generalized to other disease states and immunological phenotypes. At a false discovery rate of 0.05, a later analysis linked around 17,000 TCR beta sequences to specific HLA alleles. Most TCR sequences were seen in very few donors, while some public TCRs were found in many individuals. A further reported finding was that TCR beta sequences accurately predicted the HLA-A and HLA-B alleles for most subjects in the first cohort.

This clone came up once. The clone's antigen remains unknown. No clone much larger than this one lies a single base away; base qualities are absent. Inclusive of the bounding cysteine and phenylalanine, the CDR3 is 20 residues long. Left in the record is the CDR3 DNA by itself, 60 bases read in frame from the first base. As encoded in the germline V gene, CDR1 is SGHVT while CDR2 is SQSDAQ. V lost 11 bases and J lost 0 bases; the stretch between them is 29 bases long. The cohort comprised several hundred healthy bone marrow donors. At the time of sampling, all cohort members were nominally healthy, though unrecorded immune exposures were likely present. The donor tested CMV seropositive, placing the donor among the 290 or so seropositive members of the cohort. Every donor gave a peripheral blood sample, and the peripheral blood mononuclear cells from that sample were used for TCR beta sequencing. The Qiagen DNeasy Blood Extraction Kit was used to extract genomic DNA from the blood cell samples.

Libraries were prepared through the immunoSEQ multiplex PCR assay. The multiplex PCR relied on a mix of 60 forward primers for TCR Vbeta segments and 13 reverse primers for TCR Jbeta segments. A multiplex PCR assay on genomic DNA amplified the CDR3 region of rearranged TCR beta genes. The Illumina HiSeq System was used to sequence the amplified TCR beta libraries as 87-base-pair reads. The authors' pipeline ran thus. A later analysis tallied 80 million to 95 million unique TCR beta chains across the 666 repertoires, and approximately 11 million of those chains were shared by two or more donors. To remove PCR and sequencing errors, raw reads were error-corrected and collapsed into unique sequences using a nearest-neighbor algorithm that merged closely related sequences. CDR3 sequences were aligned to IMGT reference sequences to assign V, D and J gene segments. For a sequence to be retained, at least a six-nucleotide match to both a V gene segment and a J gene segment was required. Rearrangements were classified as productive when the CDR3 lacked stop codons and remained in frame with V and J, and all other rearrangements were classified as non-productive. Following IMGT convention, CDR3 was defined as the stretch from the second conserved V-encoded cysteine up to the conserved J-encoded phenylalanine. The earlier analysis of about 570 of the donors excluded any sequence lacking an unambiguous match to a single V gene segment. In an earlier analysis of approximately 590 of the donors, a V segment was called functional when productive rearrangements were above 56.7%, and segregating when the standard deviation between donors exceeded 5%. A statistical classification framework was built for diagnosing cytomegalovirus status from the catalog of TCR beta chain sequences. In a later analysis, TCR nucleotide sequences were compared against IMGT/GENE-DB human TR gene sequences so that V and J genes could be assigned. In a later analysis, CDR3 sequences and most-parsimonious VDJ recombination scenarios were assigned using the TCRdist pipeline. A later analysis defined each TCR beta chain by its CDR3 amino acid sequence plus V-gene family, and excluded reads lacking a unique V-gene family. In a later analysis, 500 to 700 highly shared, low-generation-probability nucleotide sequences were removed to address suspected cross-contamination and a sequencing artifact. In a later analysis, a clonal expansion index for each public chain was calculated from normalized within-repertoire ranks of inferred template counts. In a later analysis, generation probabilities were computed with a VDJ recombination model fitted to out-of-frame rearrangements, and the resulting probabilities were checked against IGoR. A later analysis scored TCR-TCR, TCR-HLA and TCR-CMV co-occurrence with hypergeometric tests, applying a repertoire-size bias correction to TCR pairs. A later analysis estimated false discovery rates by permuting HLA or CMV assignments 20 times. In a later analysis, co-occurring TCRs were grouped using DBSCAN, with TCRdist sequence similarity added in when clustering inside HLA-allele-positive subsets. Repertoires with fewer than 30,000 or more than 120,000 public chains were left out of co-occurrence clustering, as were a handful of repertoires with anomalous nucleotide sharing. This is the immuneACCESS table as TCRdb keeps it, with only in-frame sequences that have V and J called. A part of the clones is gone; compared with another copy, unresolved V genes explain less than half, and the rest is unexplained. V, J and clone size reflect that table, while D and trimming were determined from the DNA. This sample has around 150,000 clones in its table, and roughly four fifths of those were observed once. The ten largest clones add up to less than 5% of the sample.

Source material: PBMCs. The rearranged segments are TRBV7-4 and TRBJ1-6, with a weak D call of TRBD1 (6 bases match). The sequence was collected from a man aged 50 to 59 in good health and CMV-seropositive. CDR3 protein: CARPGYRETLSSSYNSPLHF. The nucleotide sequence reads TGTGCCCGTCCAGGGTACAGGGAAACGCTTTCTAGCTCCTATAATTCACCCCTCCACTTT.